Each of the 5 T cell receptor beta chains below was sequenced from the same sample in a study of CD8 T cells in ankylosing spondylitis. Study-wide results and limits: There was a TCR beta motif, made of several highly homologous variants, that appeared characteristic of ankylosing spondylitis blood.

TCRdb re-called the 5' RACE reads with MiXCR, one entry per CDR3 protein. The data hold about 220,000 distinct CDR3 sequences, with approximately 7.4% observed a single time. Their antigens remain unidentified. Sequencing input: blood, either unsorted or a sorted T cell fraction (not recorded which). These receptors originate from a male donor with ankylosing spondylitis.

This clonotype was seen many times. The CDR3 protein is CATRRGGKAGELFF. CDR3 in DNA: TGTGCCACACGGCGGGGAGGGAAAGCCGGGGAGCTGTTTTTT. The chain couples TRBV2 to TRBJ2-2, with 7 bases fitting TRBD2. The CDR3 contains 14 residues. The V segment lost 10 bases and the J segment 6 bases; nucleotides outside the gene matches: 11. From germline, CDR1 is SNHLY and CDR2 FYNNEI.

This rearrangement joins TRBV30 to TRBJ2-7, with 9 bases lining up with TRBD1. CDR1 GTSNPN and CDR2 SVGIG come from the germline V gene (reference sequence). V shed 0 bases and J 6 bases; nucleotides not matched to a gene: 3. The CDR3 is 13 residues long. CDR3 DNA: TGTGCCTGGAGTGTAGGGACAGGGAGCGAGCAGTACTTC. It encodes CAWSVGTGSEQYF.

This clonotype was recorded many times. The chain is built from TRBV14 and TRBJ2-1, with D tentatively TRBD2 (6 bases). The germline V gene encodes CDR1 SGHDN and CDR2 FVKESK. This CDR3 region has 15 residues. Between the trimmed V and J ends, which lost 5 bases and 4 bases, there was a span of 15 bases. This CDR3 is CASSRATGTYNEQFF. CDR3 in DNA: TGTGCCAGCAGCAGAGCGACCGGGACTTACAATGAGCAGTTCTTC.

This clonotype was counted ten times or more. The CDR3 DNA follows: TGTGCCAGCAGCCGGCAACATAGGACCTCCTACAATGAGCAGTTCTTC. This translates into CASSRQHRTSYNEQFF. J is TRBJ2-1 and V is TRBV14; D gene ambiguous. This CDR3 has 16 amino acids. The germline V gene has CDR1 SGHDN and CDR2 FVKESK. V lost 4 bases and J 0 bases, leaving 13 bases between the germline ends.

V usage is TRBV20-1 and J usage is TRBJ2-7, with D perhaps matching TRBD1 or TRBD2 (5 bases each). Germline V gene lookup returns CDR1 DFQATT and CDR2 SNEGSKA (reference sequence). This CDR3 contains 14 residues. The V end lost 1 base, the J end lost 0 bases, and 10 bases lay between the germline ends. The CDR3 sequence: CSARVGTSSYEQYF. In DNA form, the CDR3 reads TGCAGTGCTAGAGTCGGGACCAGCTCCTACGAGCAGTACTTC.